Presented here are 16 T cell receptor beta chains from one specimen sequenced in a study of T-cell memory formation after mild COVID-19. TCRdb re-derived calls from the 5' RACE reads in MiXCR, one entry per CDR3 protein. The repertoire includes roughly 320,000 distinct CDR3 sequences, 25% to 30% of them detected once, and approximately 13% sits in the top ten. Sequenced sample: PBMCs or a T cell subset sorted from them (not recorded which). These receptors came from an adult woman who had mild COVID-19 (a few samples of this study predate the infection). Cell type and time point are not known.

The CDR3 region is CASSFHPGATDEQFF. Here the CDR3 DNA reads TGTGCCAGCAGTTTCCATCCCGGGGCAACAGATGAGCAGTTCTTC. The V and J genes are TRBV6-6 and TRBJ2-1; D tentatively reads TRBD1 or TRBD2 (5 bases each). V was trimmed by 4 bases and J by 8 bases, leaving 18 bases between them. CDR3 length: 15 amino acids. The germline CDR1 and CDR2 sequences are MNHNY and SVGAGI (reference sequence).

The rearrangement uses TRBV14 and TRBJ2-4; D remains unclear. The CDR3 runs 13 residues. V shed 3 bases and J shed 0 bases, with 3 bases lying between them. Germline V gene data show CDR1 as SGHDN and CDR2 as FVKESK. This CDR3 is CASSQLAKNIQYF. In nucleotides, the CDR3 is TGTGCCAGCAGCCAGCTAGCCAAAAACATTCAGTACTTC.

The chain couples TRBV24-1 to TRBJ2-7; 9 bases fit TRBD1. From germline, CDR1 is KGHDR and CDR2 SFDVKD. The V gene end was trimmed by 3 bases and the J gene end by 3 bases; junction bases not matched to a gene: 8. This CDR3 region has 16 residues. CDR3 sequence (DNA): TGTGCCACCAGTGATGCCGGGACAGGGACTATCTACGAGCAGTACTTC. Its translation is CATSDAGTGTIYEQYF.

The V gene is TRBV20-1, the J gene TRBJ1-1; D is perhaps TRBD1 (5 bases). There are 13 residues in the CDR3. Germline lookup yields CDR1 DFQATT and CDR2 SNEGSKA (reference sequence). V shed 4 bases and J shed 1 base, with 10 bases lying between them. The CDR3 nucleotides read TGCAGTGCTACAAGGCAGGGGAACACTGAAGCTTTCTTT. Translated: CSATRQGNTEAFF.

This clonotype appeared a few times. This chain connects TRBV5-1 to TRBJ1-2; D remains ambiguous. The CDR3 contains 14 residues. Trimming cost V 0 bases and J 8 bases, with 14 bases left between them. Germline V CDR1 and CDR2: SGHRS, YFSETQ. This chain's CDR3 is CASSLVLGPEGYTF. The CDR3 DNA follows: TGCGCCAGCAGCTTGGTTCTAGGGCCGGAAGGCTACACCTTC.

This clonotype appeared a few times. This rearrangement joins TRBV5-6 to TRBJ2-5; the D gene is possibly TRBD2 (6 bases). Trimming cost V 6 bases and J 5 bases, with 14 bases left between them. Looked up from germline, CDR1 is SGHDT and CDR2 is YYEEEE. The length of the CDR3 is 13 residues. The CDR3 DNA sequence: TGTGCCAGCAATCTAGGAGGGGTGGAGACCCAGTACTTC. It encodes CASNLGGVETQYF.

A few counts support this clonotype. The rearrangement joins TRBV11-3 to TRBJ2-2; no definite D call. From germline, CDR1 is SGHNT and CDR2 YENEEA. With 2 bases removed from V and 8 bases from J, the gap between germline ends came to 12 bases. This CDR3 contains 14 residues. The chain's CDR3 is CASSLYAVGGELFF. CDR3 DNA sequence: TGTGCCAGCAGCTTATACGCGGTGGGAGGGGAGCTGTTTTTT.

There are a few counts of this clonotype. The chain links TRBV10-3 to TRBJ2-7, with D unresolved. Germline V gene data show CDR1 as ENHRY and CDR2 as SYGVKD. The V end was cut by 0 bases, the J end by 5 bases, with 11 bases between. The CDR3 is 14 amino acids. The CDR3 here is CAISESYNPHEQYF. In nucleotides, the CDR3 is TGTGCCATCAGTGAGTCATATAACCCTCACGAGCAGTACTTC.

This clonotype was found many times. The junction does not match germline at one end; this may be a read error. The gene calls are TRBV6-5 and TRBJ2-7, with D hard to call. The germline V gene has CDR1 MNHEY and CDR2 SVGAGI. The CDR3 covers 13 residues. The CDR3 spells CASGEPPHYAQYF. The CDR3 nucleotides read TGTGCCTCGGGCGAGCCACCCCATTACGCGCAGTACTTC.

This clonotype was counted only a few times. The rearrangement joins TRBV7-2 to TRBJ2-5, with TRBD2 identical over 12 bases. Trimming at V came to 3 bases and at J to 5 bases, leaving 7 bases not matched to a gene. The CDR3 has 16 residues. Germline V CDR1 and CDR2: SGHTA, FQGNSA. The CDR3 loop is CASSLTSGSPEETQYF. DNA for the CDR3: TGTGCCAGCAGCTTGACTAGCGGGAGCCCCGAGGAGACCCAGTACTTC. Supplemented by reference TRBV7-2 and TRBJ2-5, the full variable domain reads GAGVSQSPSNKVTEKGKDVELRCDPISGHTALYWYRQSLGQGLEFLIYFQGNSAPDKSGLPSDRFSAERTGGSVSTLTIQRTQQEDSAVYLCASSLTSGSPEETQYFGPGTRLLVL.

Only a few counts were recorded for this clonotype. The chain carries TRBV9 and TRBJ2-2, with unresolved D. Per the germline V gene, CDR1 is SGDLS and CDR2 is YYNGEE. This CDR3 has 12 residues. V gave up 3 bases and J gave up 5 bases, with 5 bases separating them. This chain's CDR3 is CASSAVTGELFF. The CDR3 coding sequence is TGTGCCAGCAGCGCCGTTACCGGGGAGCTGTTTTTT.

This clonotype was counted only a few times. The genes are TRBV12-3 or TRBV12-4 and TRBJ1-1; the D is unclear. The CDR3 extends over 15 amino acids. V shed 5 bases and J shed 3 bases, with 16 bases lying between them. The CDR3 DNA sequence: TGTGCCAGCAGTCCCGATAAGGGCGGGTACACTGAAGCTTTCTTT. Translating it yields CASSPDKGGYTEAFF.

CDR3 sequence reads: CASSLAGRQGPEQYF. In DNA form, the CDR3 reads TGTGCCAGCAGCTTAGCGGGGAGACAGGGACCCGAGCAGTACTTC. The rearrangement uses TRBV7-9 and TRBJ2-7, with TRBD1 identical over 7 bases. This CDR3 spans 15 amino acids. Germline loops: CDR1 SEHNR, CDR2 FQNEAQ (reference sequence). V trimming: 0 bases; J trimming: 6 bases; junction bases outside the gene matches: 8.

This clonotype was seen a handful of times. The chain combines TRBV5-1 with TRBJ2-7, with a tentative D call TRBD1 (6 bases). This CDR3 spans 13 amino acids. V was shortened by 4 bases and J by 6 bases, with 14 bases between the two germline ends. Germline V lookup: CDR1 SGHRS, CDR2 YFSETQ. DNA of the CDR3: TGCGCCAGCAGCCCGATGGGACACGCCGAGCAGTACTTC. Protein product: CASSPMGHAEQYF.

This clonotype was found a few times. The chain carries TRBV11-3 and TRBJ2-7; 8 bases are shared with TRBD2. This CDR3 is built from 19 residues. Germline V CDR1 and CDR2: SGHNT, YENEEA. V was pared by 4 bases and J by 0 bases, with 17 bases of the junction left unmatched. CDR3 loop: CASSSLSENLAGLSYEQYF. Written as DNA, the CDR3 is TGTGCCAGCAGCTCACTATCAGAAAACCTAGCGGGCCTCTCCTACGAGCAGTACTTC.

This clonotype has only a few counts. The CDR3 nucleotides read TGTGCCACCCGGGACACCAATGTGGAGCAGTACTTC. It codes for CATRDTNVEQYF. V is TRBV10-3 and J is TRBJ2-7; D perhaps matches TRBD1 (6 bases). The CDR3 sequence is 12 residues long. Trimming cost V 10 bases and J 7 bases, with 17 bases left between them. Germline V lookup: CDR1 ENHRY, CDR2 SYGVKD.